The 29 T cell receptor beta chains reported below all come from one sample, sequenced in a study of PD-1 blockade in classical Hodgkin lymphoma. In every patient, relapse followed autologous stem cell transplantation, while exposure to brentuximab vedotin differed. TCRdb keeps only in-frame clones here, not all; method: immunoSEQ multiplex PCR. This table holds approximately 12,000 clones, less than 80% found once. Specimen: peripheral blood mononuclear cells (PBMCs), collected at baseline. These receptors all stem from a human donor with classical Hodgkin lymphoma.

V usage is TRBV28 and J usage is TRBJ2-1; the D gene is possibly TRBD1 (5 bases). The V and J ends lost 4 bases and 12 bases respectively, with 22 bases between them. CDR3 length equals 15 residues. Per the germline V gene, CDR1 is MDHEN and CDR2 is SYDVKM. This CDR3 reads CASSSGDRGYLGQFF. In DNA form, the CDR3 reads TGTGCCAGCAGTTCAGGAGATAGGGGTTATCTCGGGCAGTTCTTC. Together with reference TRBV28 and TRBJ2-1, the CDR3 gives the full variable domain: DVKVTQSSRYLVKRTGEKVFLECVQDMDHENMFWYRQDPGLGLRLIYFSYDVKMKEKGDIPEGYSVSREKKERFSLILESASTNQTSMYLCASSSGDRGYLGQFFGPGTRLTVL.

This chain links TRBV18 with TRBJ1-1; perhaps TRBD1 as D (6 bases). V was shortened by 4 bases and J by 2 bases, with 11 bases between the two germline ends. Germline V gives CDR1 KGHSH, CDR2 LQKENI. There are 14 residues in the CDR3. CDR3 coding DNA: TGTGCCAGCTCACAAGAACAGGGTAACACTGAAGCTTTCTTT. It encodes CASSQEQGNTEAFF. Looking up the rest from reference TRBV18 and TRBJ1-1 gives the full variable domain: NAGVMQNPRHLVRRRGQEARLRCSPMKGHSHVYWYRQLPEEGLKFMVYLQKENIIDESGMPKERFSAEFPKEGPSILRIQQVVRGDSAAYFCASSQEQGNTEAFFGQGTRLTVV.

The chain employs TRBV7-2 and TRBJ1-1, with 11 bases identical to TRBD1. Germline-derived CDR1 and CDR2 are SGHTA and FQGNSA. This CDR3 is 12 amino acids long. V was clipped by 3 bases and J by 12 bases; unmatched bases: 3. The CDR3 bases are TGTGCCAGCAGCTTCGGGACAGGGGGGACTTTCTTT. This codes for CASSFGTGGTFF.

This clone was picked up a small number of times. V and J are TRBV7-3 and TRBJ2-7; 10 bases match TRBD2. This CDR3 has 17 residues. Germline trimming cut 10 bases from V and 2 bases from J; bases unmatched to any gene: 17. Germline values: CDR1 SGHTA, CDR2 FQGTGA. This CDR3 reads CATQLNPTGTSAYEQYF. The CDR3 region has the DNA TGTGCCACCCAGCTTAATCCAACCGGGACTAGCGCCTACGAGCAGTACTTC.

The V and J genes are TRBV2 and TRBJ2-2; D remains unclear. The germline V and J ends were trimmed by 1 base and 4 bases, with 4 bases remaining between them. CDR3 size: 13 residues. The germline V gene encodes CDR1 SNHLY and CDR2 FYNNEI. CDR3 bases: TGTGCCAGCAGTGAAGAGTTCACCGGGGAGCTGTTTTTT. This gives the protein CASSEEFTGELFF. The complete variable domain, with remaining parts taken from reference TRBV2 and TRBJ2-2, reads EPEVTQTPSHQVTQMGQEVILRCVPISNHLYFYWYRQILGQKVEFLVSFYNNEISEKSEIFDDQFSVERPDGSNFTLKIRSTKLEDSAMYFCASSEEFTGELFFGEGSRLTVL.

The chain's CDR3 is CASSPGTYTEAFF. CDR3 nucleotide sequence: TGTGCCAGCTCACCGGGAACATACACTGAAGCTTTCTTT. The rearrangement uses TRBV18 and TRBJ1-1; D uncertain. The CDR3 contains 13 residues. Germline CDR1 reads KGHSH; CDR2 reads LQKENI. V was shortened by 3 bases and J by 3 bases, with 8 bases between the two germline ends. The full variable domain, in which reference TRBV18 and TRBJ1-1 provide the parts outside the CDR3, is NAGVMQNPRHLVRRRGQEARLRCSPMKGHSHVYWYRQLPEEGLKFMVYLQKENIIDESGMPKERFSAEFPKEGPSILRIQQVVRGDSAAYFCASSPGTYTEAFFGQGTRLTVV.

This chain uses TRBV6-5 with TRBJ2-1; 9 bases align to TRBD2. V dropped 6 bases and J dropped 6; count of bases not matched to a gene: 6. CDR3 length equals 14 residues. Germline lookup yields CDR1 MNHEY and CDR2 SVGAGI. Written as DNA, the CDR3 is TGTGCCAGCAGAGGGCGGGGGGGCCCCAATGAGCAGTTCTTC. Translating gives CASRGRGGPNEQFF.

The chain combines TRBV7-6 with TRBJ2-3, with TRBD1 as a possible D gene (6 bases). This CDR3 spans 14 amino acids. The V gene's germline CDR1 is SGHVS and CDR2 FNYEAQ. Trimming removed 1 base at V and 8 bases at J, with 13 bases between. The CDR3 here is CASSLDPPRGTQYF. The CDR3 DNA reads TGTGCCAGCAGCTTAGATCCACCCAGGGGTACGCAGTATTTT.

The chain has TRBV5-6 and TRBJ2-5; unclear D gene. Near its end, the DNA agrees better with TRBJ2-7, so the J call may be wrong. Germline values: CDR1 SGHDT, CDR2 YYEEEE. The CDR3 contains 11 residues. The CDR3 coding sequence is TGTGCCAGCAGCTTGAATTACGAGCAGTACTTC. Amino acid sequence: CASSLNYEQYF.

The genes are TRBV19 and TRBJ1-2; 7 bases map to TRBD1. After removal of 3 bases from V and 3 bases from J, the junction contained 7 bases not matched to a gene. Germline-derived CDR1 and CDR2 are LNHDA and SQIVND (reference sequence). The CDR3 length is 15 residues. The CDR3 protein is CASSMEGALDYGYTF. In DNA, the CDR3 is TGTGCCAGTAGTATGGAGGGGGCGCTTGACTATGGCTACACCTTC.

This rearrangement joins TRBV7-9 to TRBJ1-3; D is undetermined. V gave up 5 bases and J gave up 8 bases, with 10 bases separating them. The CDR3 sequence is 12 residues long. The germline CDR1 and CDR2 sequences are SEHNR and FQNEAQ (reference sequence). The CDR3 here is CASSGVFHTIYF. CDR3 coding DNA: TGTGCCAGCAGCGGAGTTTTTCACACCATATATTTT.

This clone was recorded a few times. This chain uses TRBV4-2 with TRBJ2-5; TRBD1 agrees at 9 bases. The V gene end was trimmed by 1 base and the J gene end by 6 bases; junction bases not matched to a gene: 3. This CDR3 contains 14 residues. CDR1 LGHNA and CDR2 YNFKEQ come from the germline V gene. CDR3 coding DNA: TGTGCCAGCAGCCAAGGGACAGGGGTAAAGACCCAGTACTTC. The encoded protein is CASSQGTGVKTQYF.

The J gene is TRBJ2-2, the V gene TRBV27, with a tentative D call TRBD1 (6 bases). Germline V gene data show CDR1 as MNHEY and CDR2 as SMNVEV (reference sequence). V lost 6 bases to trimming and J lost 7 bases, with 12 bases between them. The CDR3 length is 13 residues. For the CDR3, the DNA is TGTGCCAGCAGAGTTACAGGGAACGGGGAGCTGTTTTTT. This codes for CASRVTGNGELFF.

This clone has more than one count but fewer than ten. The rearrangement joins TRBV2 to TRBJ2-7, with TRBD1 matching 8 bases. The CDR3 loop spans 14 amino acids. V shed 3 bases, J shed 2 bases, and the junction held 3 bases outside the gene matches. In germline, CDR1 is SNHLY, CDR2 FYNNEI. This CDR3 is CASSDQGAAYEQYF. The CDR3 bases are TGTGCCAGCAGTGATCAGGGGGCGGCCTACGAGCAGTACTTC. The full variable domain, with the rest looked up from reference TRBV2 and TRBJ2-7, is EPEVTQTPSHQVTQMGQEVILRCVPISNHLYFYWYRQILGQKVEFLVSFYNNEISEKSEIFDDQFSVERPDGSNFTLKIRSTKLEDSAMYFCASSDQGAAYEQYFGPGTRLTVT.

This clone was recorded once. This sequence joins TRBV28 and TRBJ2-1; D not certain. Trimming took 4 bases from V and 12 from J, leaving 16 bases between them. The germline V gene encodes CDR1 MDHEN and CDR2 SYDVKM. CDR3 length equals 13 residues. CDR3 sequence reads: CASSSTGVILQFF. The CDR3, as DNA: TGTGCCAGCAGTTCGACTGGGGTAATCTTGCAGTTCTTC.

The rearrangement links TRBV9 to TRBJ2-1, with D possibly matching TRBD1 (5 bases). Germline values: CDR1 SGDLS, CDR2 YYNGEE. The CDR3 spans 14 residues. The V end lost 5 bases, the J end lost 0 bases, and 9 bases lay between the germline ends. CDR3 nucleotides: TGTGCCAGCAGTAGACAGAGCTCCTACAATGAGCAGTTCTTC. This encodes CASSRQSSYNEQFF.

In nucleotides, the CDR3 is TGTGCCAGCAGCTTAGTTGGCGGACAGTACCAAGAGACCCAGTACTTC. Translating gives CASSLVGGQYQETQYF. This sequence joins TRBV7-2 and TRBJ2-5; the D gene is possibly TRBD1 (6 bases). The CDR3 consists of 16 residues. Per germline, CDR1 SGHTA and CDR2 FQGNSA. The V gene lost 1 base and the J gene lost 0 bases, with 12 bases spanning the gap.

The J gene is TRBJ2-1, the V gene TRBV7-3; D is undetermined. Germline loops: CDR1 SGHTA, CDR2 FQGTGA. V was cut by 5 bases and J by 7 bases, with 12 bases left in between. The length of the CDR3 is 13 residues. The CDR3 here is CASSLTIGNEQFF. The CDR3 DNA reads TGTGCCAGCAGCCTCACAATCGGTAATGAGCAGTTCTTC.

This clone is categorized as medium-sized (0.01 to 0.1%). V usage is TRBV5-5 and J usage is TRBJ1-5; D uncertain. The CDR3 sequence is 16 residues long. Germline-derived CDR1 and CDR2 are SGHKS and YYEKEE (reference sequence). V lost 0 bases and J lost 2, with 12 bases in between. CDR3 sequence reads: CASSLGVWAGNQPQHF. CDR3 DNA sequence: TGTGCCAGCAGCTTGGGGGTCTGGGCGGGCAATCAGCCCCAGCATTTT.

The chain recombines TRBV18 with TRBJ2-6; 9 nucleotides align to TRBD1. V trimming: 2 bases; J trimming: 5 bases; junction bases outside the gene matches: 7. The germline V gene encodes CDR1 KGHSH and CDR2 LQKENI. This CDR3 is 17 amino acids long. CDR3 residues: CASSPSPGQGRANVLTF. CDR3 nucleotides: TGTGCCAGCTCACCATCTCCGGGACAGGGAAGGGCCAACGTCCTGACTTTC.

This chain uses TRBV9 with TRBJ2-5, with 9 positions matching TRBD2. Trimming removed 3 bases from V and 4 bases from J; junction bases left unmatched: 4. Germline CDR1 is SGDLS and CDR2 is YYNGEE. The CDR3 is 14 amino acids. Here the CDR3 reads CASSGMGLAETQYF. The CDR3 nucleotides are TGTGCCAGCAGCGGCATGGGACTAGCAGAGACCCAGTACTTC.

The rearrangement joins TRBV19 to TRBJ2-1, with unresolved D. The CDR3 runs 14 residues. Germline assignment: CDR1 LNHDA and CDR2 SQIVND (reference sequence). Deletions cut 11 bases from V and 0 bases from J, with 14 bases between. CDR3 sequence reads: CADGPGSSYNEQFF. The DNA of the CDR3 is TGTGCCGACGGACCAGGCAGCTCCTACAATGAGCAGTTCTTC.

This clone was picked up a small number of times. The rearrangement joins TRBV4-3 to TRBJ1-1; D call uncertain. This CDR3 comprises 15 residues. Germline lookup yields CDR1 LGHNA and CDR2 YSLEER. V lost 0 bases and J 11 bases, leaving 19 bases between the germline ends. The CDR3 spells CASSQEVGRHAGAFF. In nucleotides, the CDR3 is TGCGCCAGCAGCCAAGAGGTGGGGAGACACGCCGGGGCTTTCTTT.

The chain carries TRBV6-5 and TRBJ2-7, with 8 bases fitting TRBD2. The CDR3 loop spans 14 amino acids. Per the germline V gene, CDR1 is MNHEY and CDR2 is SVGAGI. J gave up 3 bases and V 6 bases, and 7 bases lay outside the gene matches. CDR3 region: CASRLVAGLYEQYF. The DNA of the CDR3 is TGTGCCAGCAGGTTGGTAGCGGGACTCTACGAGCAGTACTTC.

V gene TRBV6-5 combines with J gene TRBJ1-5; D is unresolved. The CDR3 runs 15 residues. V lost 5 bases and J 3 bases, leaving 14 bases between the germline ends. Per germline, CDR1 MNHEY and CDR2 SVGAGI. CDR3 in DNA: TGTGCCAGCAGTGCTACCTCGAGGGCCAATCAGCCCCAGCATTTT. Translating it yields CASSATSRANQPQHF.

The chain joins TRBV15 to TRBJ1-5, with D unclear. The CDR3 covers 15 residues. Germline lookup yields CDR1 LNHNV and CDR2 YYDKDF (reference sequence). V lost 0 bases and J 3 bases, leaving 9 bases between the germline ends. CDR3 nucleotide sequence: TGTGCCACCAGCAGAGATAATACATTCAATCAGCCCCAGCATTTT. Protein sequence: CATSRDNTFNQPQHF.

Details on this clone: Germline and junction disagree at one end, which may indicate a read error. J is TRBJ2-2 and V is TRBV25-1; TRBD2 might be the D (5 bases). The CDR3 consists of 14 residues. The germline CDR1 and CDR2 sequences are MGHDK and SYGVNS. The CDR3 reads CASSLSREHRGAVF. The CDR3 DNA sequence: TGTGCCAGCAGTCTGAGCCGTGAACACCGGGGAGCTGTTTTT.

The rearrangement links TRBV28 to TRBJ1-5; D possibly corresponds to TRBD1 (6 bases). The CDR3 extends over 18 amino acids. The germline gives CDR1 MDHEN, CDR2 SYDVKM. The V end lost 5 bases, the J end lost 0 bases, and 20 bases lay between the germline ends. The CDR3: CASSALPKQGYSNQPQHF. The CDR3 DNA sequence: TGTGCCAGCAGTGCCCTCCCAAAACAGGGATATAGCAATCAGCCCCAGCATTTT.

The chain is built from TRBV4-1 and TRBJ1-6; weak D call: TRBD1 (6 bases). The CDR3 spans 16 residues. Trimming cost V 0 bases and J 14 bases, with 20 bases left between them. The germline CDR1 and CDR2 sequences are MGHRA and YSYEKL. For the CDR3, the DNA is TGCGCCAGCAGCCAAGATCGGCGCTTGACCGGGGACACCCTCCACTTT. Translating gives CASSQDRRLTGDTLHF.